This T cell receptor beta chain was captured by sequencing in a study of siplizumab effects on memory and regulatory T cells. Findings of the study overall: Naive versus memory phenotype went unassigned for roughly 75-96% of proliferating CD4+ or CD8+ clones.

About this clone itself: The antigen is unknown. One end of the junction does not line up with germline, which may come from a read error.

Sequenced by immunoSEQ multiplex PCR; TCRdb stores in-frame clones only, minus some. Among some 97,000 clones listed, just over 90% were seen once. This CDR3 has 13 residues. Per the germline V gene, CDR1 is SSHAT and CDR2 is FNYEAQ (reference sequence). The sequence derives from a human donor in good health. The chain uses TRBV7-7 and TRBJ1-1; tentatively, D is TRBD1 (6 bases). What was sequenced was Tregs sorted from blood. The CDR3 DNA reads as TGTGCTAGCAGCCTGCAGACAGGATCCGAAGCTTTCTTT. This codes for CASSLQTGSEAFF.